This TCR beta chain comes out of a study of T cells in Graves' hyperthyroidism and ophthalmopathy. There were TCR beta CDR3 regions amplified from RNA transcripts. Initially, a first-round RT-PCR of the TCR CDR3 employed the HTBI primer set. TCRdb analysed the multiplex PCR reads with MiXCR anew, one entry per CDR3 protein. The sample carries some 460,000 distinct CDR3 sequences, around 16% recorded once. A word on this clonotype: Its cognate antigen is unknown. The junction departs from the called germline gene at one end, perhaps through a read error.

Study conclusions and caveats: Ophthalmopathy was distinguished from stable hyperthyroidism by 13 V-J signatures.

The CDR3 has 16 amino acids. Germline V gives CDR1 SGHNT, CDR2 YYREEE (reference sequence). V and J are TRBV5-4 and TRBJ2-2, with TRBD2 matching 11 bases. The sample was blood. This clonotype originated in a woman under 30 with Graves' hyperthyroidism. CDR3 residues: CTSSQGLAGNTGELFF. The CDR3 DNA reads as TGTACCAGCAGCCAAGGACTAGCGGGTAACACCGGGGAGCTGTTTTTT.